This record looks at one T cell receptor (beta chain) sequence and its context. Its cognate antigen is unknown. These data are taken from a study of T cell responses to AZD1222 COVID-19 vaccine. Findings and caveats of the study: Recipients of AZD1222 seropositive at baseline numbered only five or six. Within unmutated variant regions lay the reported targets of nearly half of spike-specific TCRs.

Method: immunoSEQ multiplex PCR; TCRdb's copy keeps in-frame clones and lacks some. The sample lists over 150,000 clones, around 88% occurring once. Germline assignment: CDR1 SGHDN and CDR2 FVKESK. V gave up 4 bases and J gave up 8 bases, with 12 bases separating them. The length of the CDR3 is 14 residues. This material consisted of peripheral blood, taken on day 0 of AZD1222 vaccination. The clonotype comes from an adult in good health. The rearrangement links TRBV14 to TRBJ1-6; TRBD1 is a possible D gene (6 bases). CDR3 nucleotides: TGTGCCAGCAGCCCCGACAGGCTGTATTCACCCCTCCACTTT. Its translation: CASSPDRLYSPLHF. Drawing the rest from reference TRBV14 and TRBJ1-6, the complete variable domain is EAGVTQFPSHSVIEKGQTVTLRCDPISGHDNLYWYRRVMGKEIKFLLHFVKESKQDESGMPNNRFLAERTGGTYSTLKVQPAELEDSGVYFCASSPDRLYSPLHFGNGTRLTVT.